This is a list of T cell receptor beta chains from one sample in a study of OX40 agonist ivuxolimab in advanced cancers. Using immunoSEQ multiplex PCR, the repertoire was profiled, and TCRdb retains in-frame clones only, with some absent. The sample lists over 40,000 clones, about 85% occurring once. Sequencing was performed on CD4+ or CD8+ T cells sorted from blood, taken in a trial of the OX40 agonist ivuxolimab. Receptor source: an adult with an advanced solid tumor such as melanoma, head and neck, liver or kidney cancer. CDR3s include the opening cysteine and the closing phenylalanine or tryptophan. The order of the fields is D gene, clone size, J gene, V gene, CDR3 protein, CDR3 DNA. A D gene is named only where the DNA matches it firmly. A clone size is listed for some rows: how often the clone was seen (once, few, many), or a class if it is expanded.

NA	NA	TRBJ2-3	TRBV11-2	CASSFRPRGSTERTDTQYF	TGTGCCAGCAGCTTTCGGCCTCGGGGGAGTACAGAACGCACAGATACGCAGTATTTT
NA	NA	TRBJ1-3	TRBV5-1	CASSLGDSGSGNTIYF	TGCGCCAGCAGCTTGGGGGACTCAGGCTCTGGAAACACCATATATTTT
NA	NA	TRBJ2-1	TRBV5-1	CASYRGSLNEQFF	TGCGCCAGCTATCGGGGGAGCCTCAATGAGCAGTTCTTC
TRBD2	NA	TRBJ2-1	TRBV6-8	CASSLGTSKFF	TGTGCCAGCAGCCTAGGGACTAGCAAGTTCTTC
TRBD1	NA	TRBJ1-1	TRBV5-1	CASSQDRGTEAFF	TGCGCCAGCAGCCAAGACAGGGGCACTGAAGCTTTCTTT
TRBD2	NA	TRBJ2-5	TRBV7-7	CASSPGVAGETQYF	TGTGCTAGCAGCCCCGGGGTAGCGGGAGAGACCCAGTACTTC
NA	NA	TRBJ1-3	TRBV6-1	CASSARGGNTIYF	TGTGCCAGCAGTGCCAGGGGTGGAAACACCATATATTTT
NA	NA	TRBJ2-6	TRBV27	CASQIWERGSGANVLTF	TGTGCCAGCCAAATATGGGAAAGGGGCTCTGGGGCCAACGTCCTGACTTTC
NA	few	TRBJ2-2	TRBV6-5	CASSRGGLNTGELFF	TGTGCCAGCAGCAGGGGTGGCCTGAACACCGGGGAGCTGTTTTTT
NA	once	TRBJ2-4	TRBV19	CASSIEGVTKNIQYF	TGTGCCAGTAGTATAGAGGGGGTAACCAAAAACATTCAGTACTTC
NA	NA	TRBJ1-1	TRBV14	CASSFGMNTEAFF	TGTGCCAGCAGTTTCGGCATGAACACTGAAGCTTTCTTT
TRBD1	NA	TRBJ2-7	TRBV28	CASSQPGQGTYEQYF	TGTGCCAGCAGCCAACCGGGACAGGGAACCTACGAGCAGTACTTC
NA	NA	TRBJ2-7	TRBV6-5	CASSPGGYEQYF	TGTGCCAGCAGTCCCGGGGGCTACGAGCAGTACTTC
NA	NA	TRBJ1-5	TRBV30	CAWSQLGRGPQPQHF	TGTGCCTGGAGCCAACTAGGGAGGGGCCCTCAGCCCCAGCATTTT
TRBD2	once	TRBJ2-7	TRBV14	CASSQGLAGLKQYF	TGTGCCAGCAGCCAGGGACTAGCGGGATTAAAGCAGTACTTC
NA	NA	TRBJ2-3	TRBV4-2	CASSQDRIIGNRIIGGTDTQYF	TGTGCCAGCAGCCAAGATAGAATTATAGGCAATAGAATAATTGGGGGTACAGATACGCAGTATTTT
TRBD1	NA	TRBJ2-7	TRBV5-8	CASSLTGGRSYEQYF	TGTGCCAGCAGCTTGACAGGGGGCCGCTCCTACGAGCAGTACTTC
TRBD2	NA	TRBJ2-1	TRBV6-4	CASEGLAGGNEQFF	TGTGCCAGCGAAGGACTAGCGGGAGGTAATGAGCAGTTCTTC
NA	NA	TRBJ1-1	TRBV11-3	CASSLMEETEAFF	TGTGCCAGCAGTCTTATGGAGGAGACTGAAGCTTTCTTT
NA	NA	TRBJ2-7	TRBV29-1	CSVVGVGIEEQYF	TGCAGCGTTGTAGGGGTGGGGATTGAAGAGCAGTACTTC
NA	NA	TRBJ2-1	TRBV7-8	CASSHRGRETYNEQFF	TGTGCCAGCAGCCACCGGGGACGGGAGACTTACAATGAGCAGTTCTTC
NA	NA	TRBJ1-4	TRBV28	CASTLGGGAGFGKLFF	TGTGCCAGCACCCTGGGCGGGGGCGCGGGTTTTGGGAAACTGTTTTTT
TRBD1	NA	TRBJ2-7	TRBV4-3	CASSQRQGADEQYF	TGCGCCAGCAGCCAACGACAGGGGGCGGACGAGCAGTACTTC
TRBD1	few	TRBJ1-5	TRBV28	CASSSDRGHQPQHF	TGTGCCAGCAGTTCGGACAGGGGGCATCAGCCCCAGCATTTT
NA	NA	TRBJ1-6	TRBV19	CASSMAYDNSPLHF	TGTGCCAGTAGTATGGCGTATGATAATTCACCCCTCCACTTT
NA	NA	TRBJ1-5	TRBV2	CASREDNLSNQPQHF	TGTGCCAGCAGAGAGGACAACCTGAGCAATCAGCCCCAGCATTTT
NA	NA	TRBJ2-5	TRBV2	CASKSGRGGETQYF	TGTGCCAGCAAAAGCGGCAGGGGAGGGGAGACCCAGTACTTC
NA	medium-sized	TRBJ2-5	TRBV2	CASSAVEETQYF	TGTGCCAGCAGTGCGGTGGAAGAGACCCAGTACTTC
NA	NA	TRBJ2-7	TRBV28	CASRLQDEPYEQYF	TGTGCCAGCAGGCTCCAGGATGAACCCTACGAGCAGTACTTC
NA	NA	TRBJ1-2	TRBV28	CASSQGGARYGYTF	TGTGCCAGCTCACAGGGAGGGGCGCGGTATGGCTACACCTTC
NA	NA	TRBJ2-1	TRBV2	CASNRLAGRNNEQFF	TGTGCCAGCAATCGGTTGGCGGGGCGAAACAATGAGCAGTTCTTC
NA	NA	TRBJ2-3	TRBV6-1	CASSKLTQADTQYF	TGTGCCAGCAGTAAACTGACACAAGCAGATACGCAGTATTTT
NA	few	TRBJ2-5	TRBV5-4	CASSWDAETQYF	TGTGCCAGCAGTTGGGACGCGGAGACCCAGTACTTC
TRBD1	few	TRBJ1-1	TRBV18	CASSRDRGESTEAFF	TGTGCCAGCTCGCGGGACAGGGGTGAGAGCACTGAAGCTTTCTTT
TRBD2	few	TRBJ2-1	TRBV9	CASSVVAGGHNEQFF	TGTGCCAGCAGCGTAGTAGCGGGAGGCCACAATGAGCAGTTCTTC
NA	NA	TRBJ1-5	TRBV6-1	CASSEGRNQPQHF	TGTGCCAGCAGTGAGGGTAGGAATCAGCCCCAGCATTTT
TRBD2	NA	TRBJ2-1	TRBV30	CAWNSGTSVFMSYNEQFF	TGTGCCTGGAACTCCGGGACTAGCGTTTTTATGTCCTACAATGAGCAGTTCTTC
NA	few	TRBJ1-2	TRBV10-3	CAIITGANRYTF	TGTGCCATCATTACGGGGGCGAACCGCTACACCTTC
NA	once	TRBJ2-7	TRBV25-1	CASRINYEQYF	TGTGCCAGCAGGATAAATTACGAGCAGTACTTC
TRBD2	few	TRBJ2-5	TRBV4-1	CASSTPPTSAQGRETQYF	TGCGCCAGCAGCACTCCCCCGACTAGCGCTCAGGGGAGGGAGACCCAGTACTTC
NA	NA	TRBJ2-3	TRBV11-2	CASSPFSHPGDTQYF	TGTGCCAGCAGTCCCTTTTCGCACCCGGGAGATACGCAGTATTTT
TRBD1	NA	TRBJ1-1	TRBV11-3	CASSLGDRDGTEAFF	TGTGCCAGCAGCTTAGGGGACAGGGACGGAACTGAAGCTTTCTTT
NA	NA	TRBJ2-7	TRBV5-5	CASRTPDRGEQYF	TGTGCCAGCAGGACCCCGGATAGGGGCGAGCAGTACTTC
NA	NA	TRBJ2-7	TRBV19	CASRSHFADLYF	TGTGCCAGTAGGTCCCACTTCGCCGATCTGTACTTC
NA	few	TRBJ2-7	TRBV7-8	CASSLLGGEQYF	TGTGCCAGCAGCCTCCTTGGTGGCGAGCAGTACTTC
NA	NA	TRBJ2-3	TRBV5-4	CASSQAFGPNTQYF	TGTGCCAGCAGCCAGGCATTCGGCCCTAATACGCAGTATTTT
TRBD2	NA	TRBJ2-2	TRBV6-4	CASSDGLAGAGELFF	TGTGCCAGCAGTGATGGACTAGCGGGAGCCGGGGAGCTGTTTTTT